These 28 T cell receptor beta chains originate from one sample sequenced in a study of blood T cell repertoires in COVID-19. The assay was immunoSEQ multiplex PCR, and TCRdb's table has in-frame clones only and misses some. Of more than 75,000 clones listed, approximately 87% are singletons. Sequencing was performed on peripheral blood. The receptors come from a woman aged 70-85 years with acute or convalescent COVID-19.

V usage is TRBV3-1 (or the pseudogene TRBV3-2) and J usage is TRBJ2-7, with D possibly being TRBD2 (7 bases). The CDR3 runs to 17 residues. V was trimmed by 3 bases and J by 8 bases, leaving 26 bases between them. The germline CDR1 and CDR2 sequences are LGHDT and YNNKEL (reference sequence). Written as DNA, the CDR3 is TGTGCCAGCAGCCACCCATGGGTTCGTCTCGGGGGGCTCAAGCAGTACGTC. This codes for CASSHPWVRLGGLKQYV.

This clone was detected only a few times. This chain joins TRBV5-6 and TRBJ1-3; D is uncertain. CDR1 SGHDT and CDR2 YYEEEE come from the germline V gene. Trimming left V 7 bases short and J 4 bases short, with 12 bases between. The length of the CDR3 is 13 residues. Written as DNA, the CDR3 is TGTGCCAGCTCGACCGCGGGCGGAAACACCATATATTTT. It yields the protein CASSTAGGNTIYF. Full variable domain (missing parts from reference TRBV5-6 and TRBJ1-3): DAGVTQSPTHLIKTRGQQVTLRCSPKSGHDTVSWYQQALGQGPQFIFQYYEEEERQRGNFPDRFSGHQFPNYSSELNVNALLLGDSALYLCASSTAGGNTIYFGEGSWLTVV.

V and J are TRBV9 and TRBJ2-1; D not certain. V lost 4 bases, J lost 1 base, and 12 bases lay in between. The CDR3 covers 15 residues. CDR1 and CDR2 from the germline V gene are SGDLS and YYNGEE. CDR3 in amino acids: CASSTPSPSYNEQFF. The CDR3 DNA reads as TGTGCCAGCAGCACCCCGAGCCCTTCCTACAATGAGCAGTTCTTC. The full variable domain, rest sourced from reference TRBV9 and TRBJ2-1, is DSGVTQTPKHLITATGQRVTLRCSPRSGDLSVYWYQQSLDQGLQFLIQYYNGEERAKGNILERFSAQQFPDLHSELNLSSLELGDSALYFCASSTPSPSYNEQFFGPGTRLTVL.

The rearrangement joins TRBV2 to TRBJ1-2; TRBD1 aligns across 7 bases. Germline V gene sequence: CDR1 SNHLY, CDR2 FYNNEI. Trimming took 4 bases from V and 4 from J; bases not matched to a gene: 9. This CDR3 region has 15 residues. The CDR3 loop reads CASSADRANFYGYTF. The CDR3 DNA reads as TGTGCCAGCAGTGCCGACAGGGCAAACTTCTATGGCTACACCTTC.

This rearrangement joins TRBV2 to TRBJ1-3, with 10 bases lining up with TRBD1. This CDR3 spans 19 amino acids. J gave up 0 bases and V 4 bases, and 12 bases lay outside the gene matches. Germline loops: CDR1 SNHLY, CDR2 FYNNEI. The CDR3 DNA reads TGTGCCAGCAGTGCGAACCGGGACAGGGGCCCCTTCTCTGGAAACACCATATATTTT. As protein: CASSANRDRGPFSGNTIYF. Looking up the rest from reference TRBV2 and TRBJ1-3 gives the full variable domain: EPEVTQTPSHQVTQMGQEVILRCVPISNHLYFYWYRQILGQKVEFLVSFYNNEISEKSEIFDDQFSVERPDGSNFTLKIRSTKLEDSAMYFCASSANRDRGPFSGNTIYFGEGSWLTVV.

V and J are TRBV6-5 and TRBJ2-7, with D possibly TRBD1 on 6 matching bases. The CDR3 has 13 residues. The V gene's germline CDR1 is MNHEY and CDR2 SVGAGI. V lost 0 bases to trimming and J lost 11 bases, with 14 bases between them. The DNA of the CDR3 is TGTGCCAGCAGTTACTCGGGTGGGGGCAGAGAGTACGTC. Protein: CASSYSGGGREYV.

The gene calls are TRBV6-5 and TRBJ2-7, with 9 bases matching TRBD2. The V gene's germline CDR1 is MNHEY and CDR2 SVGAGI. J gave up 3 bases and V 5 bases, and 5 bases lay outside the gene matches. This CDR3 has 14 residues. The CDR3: CASSRTSAIYEQYV. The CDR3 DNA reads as TGTGCCAGCAGTCGGACTAGCGCGATCTACGAGCAGTACGTC.

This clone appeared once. In DNA, the CDR3 is TGCAGTGCTAGTTCCCAGAACCCGTTGAACACTGAAGCTTTCTTT. It codes for CSASSQNPLNTEAFF. The J gene is TRBJ1-1, the V gene TRBV20-1; no clear D. The V and J ends lost 3 bases and 0 bases respectively, with 14 bases between them. This CDR3 comprises 15 residues. The V gene's germline CDR1 is DFQATT and CDR2 SNEGSKA (reference sequence).

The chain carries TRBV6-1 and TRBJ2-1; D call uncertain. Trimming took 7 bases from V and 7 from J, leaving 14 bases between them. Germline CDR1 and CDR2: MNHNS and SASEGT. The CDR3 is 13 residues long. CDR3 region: CASTRHGGNEQFF. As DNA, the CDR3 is TGTGCCAGCACCAGACACGGTGGGAATGAGCAGTTCTTC.

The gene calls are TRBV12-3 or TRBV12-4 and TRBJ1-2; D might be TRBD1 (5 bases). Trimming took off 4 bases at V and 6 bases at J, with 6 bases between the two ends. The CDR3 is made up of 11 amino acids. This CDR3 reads CASSWGDGYTF. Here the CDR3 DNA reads TGTGCCAGCAGTTGGGGGGATGGCTACACCTTC.

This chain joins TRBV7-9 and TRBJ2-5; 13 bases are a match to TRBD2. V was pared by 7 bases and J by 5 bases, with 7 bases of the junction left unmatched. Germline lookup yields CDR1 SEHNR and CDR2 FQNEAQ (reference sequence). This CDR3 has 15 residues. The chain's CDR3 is CASIPGTSGAETQYF. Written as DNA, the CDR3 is TGTGCCAGCATCCCCGGGACTAGCGGGGCCGAGACCCAGTACTTC. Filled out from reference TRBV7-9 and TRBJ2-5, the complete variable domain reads DTGVSQNPRHKITKRGQNVTFRCDPISEHNRLYWYRQTLGQGPEFLTYFQNEAQLEKSRLLSDRFSAERPKGSFSTLEIQRTEQGDSAMYLCASIPGTSGAETQYFGPGTRLLVL.

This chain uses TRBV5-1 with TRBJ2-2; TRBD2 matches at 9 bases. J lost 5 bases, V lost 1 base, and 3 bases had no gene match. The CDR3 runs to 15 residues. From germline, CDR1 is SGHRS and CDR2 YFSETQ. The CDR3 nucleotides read TGCGCCAGCAGCTTGACGGCGGGAGGGACCGGGGAGCTGTTTTTT. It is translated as CASSLTAGGTGELFF.

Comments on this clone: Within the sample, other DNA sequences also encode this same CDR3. This CDR3 is CASSLGDRGNTEAFF. The CDR3 nucleotides are TGTGCCAGCAGCTTAGGTGACAGGGGGAACACTGAAGCTTTCTTT. This chain connects TRBV7-9 to TRBJ1-1, with 8 positions matching TRBD1. Germline V CDR1 and CDR2: SEHNR, FQNEAQ (reference sequence). This CDR3 has 15 residues. V lost 1 base and J lost 1; bases outside the gene matches: 2.

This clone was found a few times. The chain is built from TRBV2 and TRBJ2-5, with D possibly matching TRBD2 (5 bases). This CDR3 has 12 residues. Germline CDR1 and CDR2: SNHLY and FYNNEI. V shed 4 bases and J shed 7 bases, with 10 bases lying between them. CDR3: CASSGGVGTQYF. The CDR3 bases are TGTGCCAGCAGTGGGGGAGTTGGGACCCAGTACTTC.

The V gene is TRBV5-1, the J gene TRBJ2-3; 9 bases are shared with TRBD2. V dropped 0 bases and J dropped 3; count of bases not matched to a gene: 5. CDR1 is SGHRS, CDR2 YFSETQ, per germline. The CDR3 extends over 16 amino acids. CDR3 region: CASSLVRAGGTDTQYF. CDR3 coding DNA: TGCGCCAGCAGCTTGGTACGAGCGGGGGGAACAGATACGCAGTATTTT.

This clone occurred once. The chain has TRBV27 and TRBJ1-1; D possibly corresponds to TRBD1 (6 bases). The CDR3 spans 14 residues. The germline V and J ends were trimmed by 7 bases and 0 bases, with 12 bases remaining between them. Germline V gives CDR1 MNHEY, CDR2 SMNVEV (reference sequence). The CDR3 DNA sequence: TGTGCCAGCAAGGGGGACACCATGAACACTGAAGCTTTCTTT. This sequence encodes CASKGDTMNTEAFF.

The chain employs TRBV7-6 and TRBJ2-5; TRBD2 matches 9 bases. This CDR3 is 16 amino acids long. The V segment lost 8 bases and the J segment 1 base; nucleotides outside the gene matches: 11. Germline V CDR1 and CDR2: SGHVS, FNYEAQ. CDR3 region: CASGGSGGDPQETQYF. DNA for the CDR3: TGTGCCAGCGGGGGTAGCGGGGGAGATCCCCAAGAGACCCAGTACTTC.

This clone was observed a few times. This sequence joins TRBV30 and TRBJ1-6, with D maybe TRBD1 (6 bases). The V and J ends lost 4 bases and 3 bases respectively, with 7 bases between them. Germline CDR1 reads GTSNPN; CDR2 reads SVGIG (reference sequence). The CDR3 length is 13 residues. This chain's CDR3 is CAWMDSYNSPLHF. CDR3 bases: TGTGCCTGGATGGACAGCTATAATTCACCCCTCCACTTT.

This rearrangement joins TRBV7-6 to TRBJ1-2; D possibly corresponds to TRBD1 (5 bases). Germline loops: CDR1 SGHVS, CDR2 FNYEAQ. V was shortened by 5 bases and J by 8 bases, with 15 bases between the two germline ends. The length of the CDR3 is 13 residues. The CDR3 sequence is CASSGATGTGYTF. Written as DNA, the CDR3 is TGTGCCAGCAGCGGAGCTACAGGAACCGGCTACACCTTC.

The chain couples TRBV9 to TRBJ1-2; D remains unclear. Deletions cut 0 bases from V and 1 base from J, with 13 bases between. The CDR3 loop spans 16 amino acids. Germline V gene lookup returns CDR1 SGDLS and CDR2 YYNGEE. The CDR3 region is CASSVGDGGINYGYTF. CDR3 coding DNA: TGTGCCAGCAGCGTAGGGGATGGAGGTATTAACTATGGCTACACCTTC.

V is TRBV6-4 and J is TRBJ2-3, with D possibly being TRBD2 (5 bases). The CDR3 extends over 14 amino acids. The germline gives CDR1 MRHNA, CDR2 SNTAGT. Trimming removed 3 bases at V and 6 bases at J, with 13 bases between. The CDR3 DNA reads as TGTGCCAGCAGTGAAGCGGCTGGGTGGGATACGCAGTATTTT. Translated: CASSEAAGWDTQYF.

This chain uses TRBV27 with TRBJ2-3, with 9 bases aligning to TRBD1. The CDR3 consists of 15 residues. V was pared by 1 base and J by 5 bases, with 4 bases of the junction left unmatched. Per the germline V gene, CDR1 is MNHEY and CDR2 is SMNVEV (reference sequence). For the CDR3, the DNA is TGTGCCAGCAGTTTATTCGCGACAGGGGGAGATACGCAGTATTTT. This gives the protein CASSLFATGGDTQYF.

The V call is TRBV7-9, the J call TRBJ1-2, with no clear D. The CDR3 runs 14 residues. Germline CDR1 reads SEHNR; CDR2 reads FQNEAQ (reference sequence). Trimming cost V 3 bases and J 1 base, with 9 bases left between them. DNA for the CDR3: TGTGCCAGCAGCTTGCAAGAGATTAACTATGGCTACACCTTC. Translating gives CASSLQEINYGYTF.

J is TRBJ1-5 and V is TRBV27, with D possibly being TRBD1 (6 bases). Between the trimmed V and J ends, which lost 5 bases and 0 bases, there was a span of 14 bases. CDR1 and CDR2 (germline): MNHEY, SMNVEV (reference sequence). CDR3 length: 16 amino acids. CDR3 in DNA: TGTGCCAGCAGTACTTTCCAGGGGAGTAGCAATCAGCCCCAGCATTTT. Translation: CASSTFQGSSNQPQHF.

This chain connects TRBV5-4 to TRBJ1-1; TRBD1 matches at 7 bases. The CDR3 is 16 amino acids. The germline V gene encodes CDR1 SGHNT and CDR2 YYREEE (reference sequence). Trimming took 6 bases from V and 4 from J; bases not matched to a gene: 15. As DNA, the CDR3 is TGTGCCAGCACCGACTACTACAGGGGCCTGGGCACTGAAGCTTTCTTT. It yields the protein CASTDYYRGLGTEAFF. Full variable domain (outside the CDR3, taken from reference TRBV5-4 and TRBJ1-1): ETGVTQSPTHLIKTRGQQVTLRCSSQSGHNTVSWYQQALGQGPQFIFQYYREEENGRGNFPPRFSGLQFPNYSSELNVNALELDDSALYLCASTDYYRGLGTEAFFGQGTRLTVV.

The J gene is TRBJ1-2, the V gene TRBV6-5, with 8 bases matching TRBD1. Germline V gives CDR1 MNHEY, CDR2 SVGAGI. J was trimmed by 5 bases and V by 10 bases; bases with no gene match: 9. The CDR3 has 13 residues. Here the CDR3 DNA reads TGTGCCACCTCCGGGACAGGCTTATATGGCTACACCTTC. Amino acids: CATSGTGLYGYTF.

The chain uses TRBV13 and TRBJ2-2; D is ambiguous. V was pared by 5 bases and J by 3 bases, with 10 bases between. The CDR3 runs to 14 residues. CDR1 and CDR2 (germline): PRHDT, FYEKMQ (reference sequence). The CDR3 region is CASSPTGYTGELFF. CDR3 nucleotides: TGTGCCAGCAGCCCGACGGGTTACACCGGGGAGCTGTTTTTT.

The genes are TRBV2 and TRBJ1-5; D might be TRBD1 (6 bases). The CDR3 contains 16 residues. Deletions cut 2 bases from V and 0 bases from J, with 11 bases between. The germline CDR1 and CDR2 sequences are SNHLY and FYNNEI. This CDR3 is CASSERGHYSNQPQHF. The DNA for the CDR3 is TGTGCCAGCAGTGAAAGGGGACACTATAGCAATCAGCCCCAGCATTTT.